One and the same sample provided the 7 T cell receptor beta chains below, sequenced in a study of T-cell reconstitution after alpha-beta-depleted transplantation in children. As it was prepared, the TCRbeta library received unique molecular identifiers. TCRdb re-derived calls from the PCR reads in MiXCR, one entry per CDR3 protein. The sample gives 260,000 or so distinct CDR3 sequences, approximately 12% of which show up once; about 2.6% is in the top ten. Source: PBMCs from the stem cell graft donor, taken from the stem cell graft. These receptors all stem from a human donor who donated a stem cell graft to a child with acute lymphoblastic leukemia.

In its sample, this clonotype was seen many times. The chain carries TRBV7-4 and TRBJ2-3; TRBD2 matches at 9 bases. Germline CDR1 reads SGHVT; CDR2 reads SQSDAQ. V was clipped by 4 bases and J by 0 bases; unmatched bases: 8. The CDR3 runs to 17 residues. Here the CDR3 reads CASSSVTSGGSTDTQYF. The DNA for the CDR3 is TGTGCCAGCAGCTCGGTGACTAGCGGAGGGAGCACAGATACGCAGTATTTT.

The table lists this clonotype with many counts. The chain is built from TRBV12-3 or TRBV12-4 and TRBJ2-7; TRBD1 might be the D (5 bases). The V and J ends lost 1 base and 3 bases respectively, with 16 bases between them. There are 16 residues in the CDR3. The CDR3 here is CASSLDTGVVFYEQYF. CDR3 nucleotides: TGTGCCAGCAGTTTAGACACAGGCGTAGTTTTCTACGAGCAGTACTTC.

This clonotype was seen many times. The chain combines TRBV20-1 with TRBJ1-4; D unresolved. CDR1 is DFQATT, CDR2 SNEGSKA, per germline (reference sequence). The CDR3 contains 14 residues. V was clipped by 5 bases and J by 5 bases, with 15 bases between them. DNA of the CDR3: TGCAGTGCTGGCCAACAGAGCCGAAATGAAAAACTGTTTTTT. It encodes CSAGQQSRNEKLFF.

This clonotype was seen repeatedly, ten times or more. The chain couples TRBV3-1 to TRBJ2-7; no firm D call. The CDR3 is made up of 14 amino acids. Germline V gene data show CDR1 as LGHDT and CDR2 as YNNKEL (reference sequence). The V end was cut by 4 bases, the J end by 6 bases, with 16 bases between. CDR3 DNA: TGTGCCAGCAGCCCCGTAAGGTTGGGAAGCGAGCAGTACTTC. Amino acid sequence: CASSPVRLGSEQYF.

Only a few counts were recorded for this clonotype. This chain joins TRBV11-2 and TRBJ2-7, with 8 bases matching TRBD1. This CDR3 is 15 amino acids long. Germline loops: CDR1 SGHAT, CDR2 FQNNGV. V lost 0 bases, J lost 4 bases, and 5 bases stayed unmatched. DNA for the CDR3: TGTGCCAGCAGCTTAGATTTTACAGGGGGGTACGAGCAGTACTTC. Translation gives CASSLDFTGGYEQYF. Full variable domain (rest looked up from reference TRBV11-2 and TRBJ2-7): EAGVAQSPRYKIIEKRQSVAFWCNPISGHATLYWYQQILGQGPKLLIQFQNNGVVDDSQLPKDRFSAERLKGVDSTLKIQPAKLEDSAVYLCASSLDFTGGYEQYFGPGTRLTVT.

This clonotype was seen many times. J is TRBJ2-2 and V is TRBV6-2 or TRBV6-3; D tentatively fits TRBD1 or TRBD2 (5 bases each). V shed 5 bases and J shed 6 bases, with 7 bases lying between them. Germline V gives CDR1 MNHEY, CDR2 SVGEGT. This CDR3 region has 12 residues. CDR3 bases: TGTGCCAGCAGTCGAGGGGCCGGGGAGCTGTTTTTT. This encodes CASSRGAGELFF.

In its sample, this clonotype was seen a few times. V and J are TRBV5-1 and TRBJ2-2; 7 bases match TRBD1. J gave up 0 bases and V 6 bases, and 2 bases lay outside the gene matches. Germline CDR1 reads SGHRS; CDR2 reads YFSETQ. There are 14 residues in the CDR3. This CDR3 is CASKGTANTGELFF. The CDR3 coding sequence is TGCGCCAGCAAAGGGACAGCGAACACCGGGGAGCTGTTTTTT.